The TCR beta chain under discussion was sequenced for a study of Graves' ophthalmopathy and Graves' hyperthyroidism. The study's findings and limits: Using a 13-signature model, the authors split ophthalmopathy from stable hyperthyroidism, with around 85% sensitivity and 80% to 84% specificity.

As the template, RNA transcripts were used to amplify TCR beta CDR3 regions. Amplification began with first-round RT-PCR using HTBI primers, then second-round multiplex PCR was performed. TCRdb fed the multiplex PCR reads into MiXCR, producing one record per CDR3 protein. This table has 200,000 to 300,000 distinct CDR3 sequences, 45% appearing once. Donors with ophthalmopathy: moderate-to-severe activity, CAS ≥3, NOSPECS ≥4, duration under 3 months. Enrollment excluded any patients with other autoimmune diseases, uncontrolled infections, pregnancy or lactation. Each diagnosis was determined on the basis of clinical symptoms, serum thyroxine, TRAb, thyroid ultrasound and orbital computed tomography. With respect to this clonotype: The antigen is undetermined. The germline gene is not matched at one end of the junction; a read error may be the cause.

CDR1 WSHSY and CDR2 SAAADI come from the germline V gene. The CDR3 length is 15 residues. V gene TRBV10-2 combines with J gene TRBJ2-5, with 8 nucleotides matching TRBD1. Specimen: peripheral blood. This clonotype originated in an adult man with Graves' ophthalmopathy. The CDR3 region is CASRGQDIGKETQYF. Written as DNA, the CDR3 is TGTGCCAGCAGGGGACAGGATATTGGGAAAGAGACCCAGTACTTC.